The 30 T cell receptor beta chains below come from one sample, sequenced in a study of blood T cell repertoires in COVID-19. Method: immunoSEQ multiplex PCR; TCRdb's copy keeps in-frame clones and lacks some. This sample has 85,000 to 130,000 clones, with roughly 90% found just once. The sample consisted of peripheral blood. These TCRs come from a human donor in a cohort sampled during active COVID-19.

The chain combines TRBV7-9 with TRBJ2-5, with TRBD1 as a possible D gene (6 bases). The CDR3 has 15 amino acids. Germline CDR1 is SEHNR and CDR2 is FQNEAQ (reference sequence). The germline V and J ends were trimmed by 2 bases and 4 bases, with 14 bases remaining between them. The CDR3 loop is CASSLIQGQTETQYF. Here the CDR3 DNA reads TGTGCCAGCAGCTTAATTCAGGGACAAACAGAGACCCAGTACTTC.

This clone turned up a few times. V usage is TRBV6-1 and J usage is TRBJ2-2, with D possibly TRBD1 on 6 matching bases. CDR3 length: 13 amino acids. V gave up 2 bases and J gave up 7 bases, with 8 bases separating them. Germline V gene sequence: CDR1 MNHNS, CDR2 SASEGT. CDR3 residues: CASSETGNGELFF. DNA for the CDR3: TGTGCCAGCAGTGAAACAGGGAACGGGGAGCTGTTTTTT.

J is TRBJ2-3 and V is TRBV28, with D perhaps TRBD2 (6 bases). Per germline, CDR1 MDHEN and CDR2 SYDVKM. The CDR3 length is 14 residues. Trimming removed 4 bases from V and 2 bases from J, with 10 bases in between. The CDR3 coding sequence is TGTGCCAGCAGTTCCGGACTATACACAGATACGCAGTATTTT. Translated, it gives CASSSGLYTDTQYF.

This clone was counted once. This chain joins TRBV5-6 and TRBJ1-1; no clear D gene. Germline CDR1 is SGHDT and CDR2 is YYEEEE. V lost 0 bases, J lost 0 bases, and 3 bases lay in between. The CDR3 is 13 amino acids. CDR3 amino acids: CASSLGVNTEAFF. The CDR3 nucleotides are TGTGCCAGCAGCTTGGGAGTGAACACTGAAGCTTTCTTT.

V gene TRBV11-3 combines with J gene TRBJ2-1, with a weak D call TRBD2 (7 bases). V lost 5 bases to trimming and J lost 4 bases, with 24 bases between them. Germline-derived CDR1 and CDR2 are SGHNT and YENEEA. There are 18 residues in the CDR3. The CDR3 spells CASSPHGGRVVGYNEQFF. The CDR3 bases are TGTGCCAGCAGCCCCCACGGGGGGCGGGTTGTCGGATACAATGAGCAGTTCTTC.

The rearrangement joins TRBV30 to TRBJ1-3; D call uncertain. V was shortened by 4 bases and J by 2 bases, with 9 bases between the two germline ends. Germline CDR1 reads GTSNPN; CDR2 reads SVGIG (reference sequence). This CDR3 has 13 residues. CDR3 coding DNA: TGTGCCTGGAATACAGAGACTGGAAACACCATATATTTT. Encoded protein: CAWNTETGNTIYF.

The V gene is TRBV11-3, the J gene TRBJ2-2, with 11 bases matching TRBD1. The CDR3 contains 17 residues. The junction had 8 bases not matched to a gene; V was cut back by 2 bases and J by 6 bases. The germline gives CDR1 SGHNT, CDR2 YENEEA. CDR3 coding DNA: TGTGCCAGCAGCTTAAGATTGGGACAGGGGGGGTCCGGGGAGCTGTTTTTT. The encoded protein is CASSLRLGQGGSGELFF. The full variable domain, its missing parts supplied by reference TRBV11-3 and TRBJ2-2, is EAGVVQSPRYKIIEKKQPVAFWCNPISGHNTLYWYLQNLGQGPELLIRYENEEAVDDSQLPKDRFSAERLKGVDSTLKIQPAELGDSAVYLCASSLRLGQGGSGELFFGEGSRLTVL.

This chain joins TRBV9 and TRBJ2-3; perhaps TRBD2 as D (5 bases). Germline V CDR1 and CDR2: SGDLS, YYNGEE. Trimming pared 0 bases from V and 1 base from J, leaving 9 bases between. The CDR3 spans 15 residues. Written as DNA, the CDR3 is TGTGCCAGCAGCGTAGAGGACTTCCGCACAGATACGCAGTATTTT. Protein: CASSVEDFRTDTQYF.

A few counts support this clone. The DNA for the CDR3 is TGTGCCAGCTCACTAGCGGGGGCGAACACCGGGGAGCTGTTTTTT. Amino acids: CASSLAGANTGELFF. The gene calls are TRBV18 and TRBJ2-2; 9 bases are shared with TRBD2. The CDR3 contains 15 residues. Germline V gene lookup returns CDR1 KGHSH and CDR2 LQKENI. With 4 bases clipped from V and 0 bases from J, the junction kept 0 bases outside the gene matches. Full variable domain (missing parts from reference TRBV18 and TRBJ2-2): NAGVMQNPRHLVRRRGQEARLRCSPMKGHSHVYWYRQLPEEGLKFMVYLQKENIIDESGMPKERFSAEFPKEGPSILRIQQVVRGDSAAYFCASSLAGANTGELFFGEGSRLTVL.

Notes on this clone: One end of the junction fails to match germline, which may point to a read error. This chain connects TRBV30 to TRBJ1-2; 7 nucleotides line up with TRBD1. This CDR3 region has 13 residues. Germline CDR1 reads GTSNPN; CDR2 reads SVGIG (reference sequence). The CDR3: CAGREQGDYGYTF. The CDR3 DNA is TGTGCCGGGAGGGAGCAGGGGGACTATGGCTACACCTTC.

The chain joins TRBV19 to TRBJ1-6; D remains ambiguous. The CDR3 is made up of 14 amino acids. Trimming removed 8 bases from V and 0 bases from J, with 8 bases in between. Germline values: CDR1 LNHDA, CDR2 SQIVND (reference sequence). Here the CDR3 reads CASGYSSYNSPLHF. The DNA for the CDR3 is TGTGCCAGTGGATACAGCTCCTATAATTCACCCCTCCACTTT. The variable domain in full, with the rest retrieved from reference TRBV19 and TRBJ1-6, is DGGITQSPKYLFRKEGQNVTLSCEQNLNHDAMYWYRQDPGQGLRLIYYSQIVNDFQKGDIAEGYSVSREKKESFPLTVTSAQKNPTAFYLCASGYSSYNSPLHFGNGTRLTVT.

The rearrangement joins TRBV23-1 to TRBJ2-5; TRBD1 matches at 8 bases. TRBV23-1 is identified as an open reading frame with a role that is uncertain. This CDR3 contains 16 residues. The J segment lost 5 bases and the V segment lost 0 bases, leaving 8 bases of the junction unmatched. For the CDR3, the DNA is TGCGCCAGCAGTCAATCTGGACAGGGTAGGTCGGAGACCCAGTACTTC. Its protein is CASSQSGQGRSETQYF.

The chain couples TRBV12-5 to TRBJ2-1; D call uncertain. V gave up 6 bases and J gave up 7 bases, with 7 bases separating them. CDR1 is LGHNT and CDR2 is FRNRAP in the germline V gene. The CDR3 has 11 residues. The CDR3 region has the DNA TGTGCTAGTGGCCTTAGTAATGAGCAGTTCTTC. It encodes CASGLSNEQFF.

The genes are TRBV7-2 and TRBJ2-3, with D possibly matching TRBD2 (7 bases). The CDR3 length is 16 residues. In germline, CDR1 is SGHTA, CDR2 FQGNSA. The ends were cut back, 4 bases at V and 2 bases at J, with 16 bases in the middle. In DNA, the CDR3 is TGTGCCAGCAGCTCCCATGGGGCGGGGGCCACAGATACGCAGTATTTT. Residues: CASSSHGAGATDTQYF.

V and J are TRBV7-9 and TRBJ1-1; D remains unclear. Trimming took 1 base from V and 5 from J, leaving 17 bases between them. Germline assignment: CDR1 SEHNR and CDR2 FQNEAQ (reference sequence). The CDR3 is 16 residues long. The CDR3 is CASSLERGESGTEAFF. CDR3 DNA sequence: TGTGCCAGCAGCTTAGAGCGCGGGGAGTCAGGAACTGAAGCTTTCTTT.

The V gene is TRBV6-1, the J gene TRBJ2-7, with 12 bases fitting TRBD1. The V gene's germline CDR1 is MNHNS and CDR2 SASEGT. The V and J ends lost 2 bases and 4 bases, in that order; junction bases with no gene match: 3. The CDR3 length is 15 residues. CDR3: CASSERDRGRYEQYF. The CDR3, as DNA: TGTGCCAGCAGTGAAAGGGACAGGGGGCGGTACGAGCAGTACTTC.

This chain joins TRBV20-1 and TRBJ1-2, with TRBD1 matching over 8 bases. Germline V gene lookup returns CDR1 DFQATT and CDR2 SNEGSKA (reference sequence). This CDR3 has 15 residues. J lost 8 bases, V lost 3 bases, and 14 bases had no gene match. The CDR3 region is CSASSDRGTLYGYTF. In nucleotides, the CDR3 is TGCAGTGCTAGTTCCGACAGGGGAACACTTTACGGCTACACCTTC.

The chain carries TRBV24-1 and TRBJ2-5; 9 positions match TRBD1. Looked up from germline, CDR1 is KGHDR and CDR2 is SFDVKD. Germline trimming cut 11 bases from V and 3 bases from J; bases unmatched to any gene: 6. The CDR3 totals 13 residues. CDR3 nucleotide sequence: TGTGCCATCTATTGGACAGGGGAAGAGACCCAGTACTTC. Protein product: CAIYWTGEETQYF.

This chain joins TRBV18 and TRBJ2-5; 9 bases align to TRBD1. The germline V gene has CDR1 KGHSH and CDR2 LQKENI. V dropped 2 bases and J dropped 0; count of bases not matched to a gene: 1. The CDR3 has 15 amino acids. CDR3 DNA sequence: TGTGCCAGCTCACCAGGGACAGGGTACCAAGAGACCCAGTACTTC. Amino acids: CASSPGTGYQETQYF. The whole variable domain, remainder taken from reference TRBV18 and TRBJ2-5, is NAGVMQNPRHLVRRRGQEARLRCSPMKGHSHVYWYRQLPEEGLKFMVYLQKENIIDESGMPKERFSAEFPKEGPSILRIQQVVRGDSAAYFCASSPGTGYQETQYFGPGTRLLVL.

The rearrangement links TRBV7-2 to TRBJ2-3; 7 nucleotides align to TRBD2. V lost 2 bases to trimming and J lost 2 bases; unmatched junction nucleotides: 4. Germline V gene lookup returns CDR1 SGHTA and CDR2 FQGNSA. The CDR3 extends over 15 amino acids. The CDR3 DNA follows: TGTGCCAGCAGCTTATTGGCGGGGGTCACAGATACGCAGTATTTT. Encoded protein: CASSLLAGVTDTQYF. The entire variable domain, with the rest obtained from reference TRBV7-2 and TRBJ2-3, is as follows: GAGVSQSPSNKVTEKGKDVELRCDPISGHTALYWYRQSLGQGLEFLIYFQGNSAPDKSGLPSDRFSAERTGGSVSTLTIQRTQQEDSAVYLCASSLLAGVTDTQYFGPGTRLTVL.

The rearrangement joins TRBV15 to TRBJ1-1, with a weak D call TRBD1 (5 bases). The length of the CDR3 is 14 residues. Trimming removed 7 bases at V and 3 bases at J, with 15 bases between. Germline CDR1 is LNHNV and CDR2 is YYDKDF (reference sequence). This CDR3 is CATTRGRGYTEAFF. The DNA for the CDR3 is TGTGCCACCACACGGGGCCGGGGGTACACTGAAGCTTTCTTT.

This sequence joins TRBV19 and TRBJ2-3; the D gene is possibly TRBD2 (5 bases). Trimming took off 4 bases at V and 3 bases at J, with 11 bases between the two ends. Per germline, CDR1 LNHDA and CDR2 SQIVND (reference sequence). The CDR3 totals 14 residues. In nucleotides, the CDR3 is TGTGCCAGTAGTAGCGGAGGTGGGACAGATACGCAGTATTTT. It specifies CASSSGGGTDTQYF.

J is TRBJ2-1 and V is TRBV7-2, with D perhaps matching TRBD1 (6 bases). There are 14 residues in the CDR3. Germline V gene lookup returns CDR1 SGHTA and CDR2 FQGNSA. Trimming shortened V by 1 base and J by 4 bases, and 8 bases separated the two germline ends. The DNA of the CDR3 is TGTGCCAGCAGCTTAGGAGGGGGATACAATGAGCAGTTCTTC. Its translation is CASSLGGGYNEQFF.

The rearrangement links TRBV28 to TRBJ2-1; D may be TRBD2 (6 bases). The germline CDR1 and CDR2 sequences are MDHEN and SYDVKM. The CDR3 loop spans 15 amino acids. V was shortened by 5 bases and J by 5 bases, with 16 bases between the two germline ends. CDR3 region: CASSTLPGLNNEQFF. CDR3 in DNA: TGTGCCAGCAGTACCCTACCGGGACTTAACAATGAGCAGTTCTTC.

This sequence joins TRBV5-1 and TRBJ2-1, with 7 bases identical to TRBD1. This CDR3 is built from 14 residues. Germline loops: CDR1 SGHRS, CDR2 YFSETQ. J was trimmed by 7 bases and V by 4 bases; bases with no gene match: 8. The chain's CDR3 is CASSPTGWGNEQFF. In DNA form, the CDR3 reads TGCGCCAGCAGCCCGACAGGGTGGGGGAATGAGCAGTTCTTC.

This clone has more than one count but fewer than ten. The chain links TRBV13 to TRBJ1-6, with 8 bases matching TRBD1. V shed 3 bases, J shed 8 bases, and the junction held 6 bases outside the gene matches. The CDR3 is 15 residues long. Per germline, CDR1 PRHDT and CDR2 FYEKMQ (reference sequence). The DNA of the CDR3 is TGTGCCAGCAGCTTGTACAGGGGGTTGGATTCACCCCTCCACTTT. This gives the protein CASSLYRGLDSPLHF.

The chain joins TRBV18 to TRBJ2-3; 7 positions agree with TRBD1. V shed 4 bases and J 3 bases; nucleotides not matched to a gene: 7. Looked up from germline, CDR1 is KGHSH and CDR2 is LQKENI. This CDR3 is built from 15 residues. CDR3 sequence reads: CASSLRQGETDTQYF. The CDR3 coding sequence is TGTGCCAGCTCACTCAGACAGGGTGAAACAGATACGCAGTATTTT.

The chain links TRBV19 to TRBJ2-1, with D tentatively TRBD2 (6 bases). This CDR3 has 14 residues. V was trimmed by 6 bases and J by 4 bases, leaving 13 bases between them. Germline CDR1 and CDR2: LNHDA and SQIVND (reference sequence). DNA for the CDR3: TGTGCCAGTAGCGGGGTCGGGGGATACAATGAGCAGTTCTTC. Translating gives CASSGVGGYNEQFF.

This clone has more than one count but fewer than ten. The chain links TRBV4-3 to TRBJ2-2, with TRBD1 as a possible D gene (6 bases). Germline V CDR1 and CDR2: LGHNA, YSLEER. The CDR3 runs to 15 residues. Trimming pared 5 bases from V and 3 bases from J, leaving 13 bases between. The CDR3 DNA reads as TGCGCCAGCAGCAACAGGGAGTGGGACACCGGGGAGCTGTTTTTT. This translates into CASSNREWDTGELFF.

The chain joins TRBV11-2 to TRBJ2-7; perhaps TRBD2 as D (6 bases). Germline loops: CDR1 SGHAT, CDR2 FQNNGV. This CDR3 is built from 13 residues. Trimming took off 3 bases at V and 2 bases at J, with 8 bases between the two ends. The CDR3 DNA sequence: TGTGCCAGCAGCTTCGCGGGAACCTACGAGCAGTACTTC. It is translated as CASSFAGTYEQYF.